Sequencing of this T cell receptor (beta chain) was carried out in a study of blood T cell repertoires in COVID-19. Whole-study context: Collection of acute and convalescent COVID-19 samples took place in the United States, Italy and Spain. T cells, B-cell-depleted T cells, or PBMCs supplied cDNA or gDNA.

Per the study methods: Amplifying reference gene primers gave estimates of nucleated cell counts. Repertoires were generated with immunoSEQ multiplex PCR, while TCRdb's copy carries only in-frame clones and drops some. That table is the source of V, J and clone size, and D and trimming were worked out from the DNA. The sample has about 280,000 clones, over 75% seen once. This CDR3 comprises 17 residues. Trimming pared 0 bases from V and 8 bases from J, leaving 23 bases between. From germline, CDR1 is SGHRS and CDR2 YFSETQ. This clonotype was sampled from a woman aged 70-85 years with acute or convalescent COVID-19. Specimen: peripheral blood. The V gene is TRBV5-1, the J gene TRBJ1-2; TRBD1 might be the D (6 bases). The CDR3 region has the DNA TGCGCCAGCAGCTTGGACACGGGAATACAGGGAATTAACGGCTACACCTTC. It is translated as CASSLDTGIQGINGYTF.